This T cell receptor (beta chain) appears in the sequencing data of a study of cytomegalovirus exposure and HLA in healthy donors. For this clone: Its antigen is currently unknown.

Primers for the PCR totalled 60 Vbeta and 13 Jbeta. Assay used: immunoSEQ multiplex PCR; TCRdb lists only in-frame clones, some missing. The sample yields under 140,000 clones, approximately 86% seen once. Points from the study as a whole: According to reports, the classifier identified cytomegalovirus status with high specificity and sensitivity.

V gave up 3 bases and J gave up 1 base; unmatched junction bases: 2. The CDR3 contains 14 residues. The germline V gene has CDR1 SGHRS and CDR2 YFSETQ. This TCR derives from a man aged 35-49 years in good health and CMV-seronegative. The chain is built from TRBV5-1 and TRBJ2-3, with 7 bases aligning to TRBD1. The sample comprised PBMCs. CDR3: CASSSQGGTDTQYF. The CDR3 region has the DNA TGCGCCAGCAGCTCCCAGGGGGGCACAGATACGCAGTATTTT. Looking up the rest from reference TRBV5-1 and TRBJ2-3 gives the full variable domain: KAGVTQTPRYLIKTRGQQVTLSCSPISGHRSVSWYQQTPGQGLQFLFEYFSETQRNKGNFPGRFSGRQFSNSRSEMNVSTLELGDSALYLCASSSQGGTDTQYFGPGTRLTVL.